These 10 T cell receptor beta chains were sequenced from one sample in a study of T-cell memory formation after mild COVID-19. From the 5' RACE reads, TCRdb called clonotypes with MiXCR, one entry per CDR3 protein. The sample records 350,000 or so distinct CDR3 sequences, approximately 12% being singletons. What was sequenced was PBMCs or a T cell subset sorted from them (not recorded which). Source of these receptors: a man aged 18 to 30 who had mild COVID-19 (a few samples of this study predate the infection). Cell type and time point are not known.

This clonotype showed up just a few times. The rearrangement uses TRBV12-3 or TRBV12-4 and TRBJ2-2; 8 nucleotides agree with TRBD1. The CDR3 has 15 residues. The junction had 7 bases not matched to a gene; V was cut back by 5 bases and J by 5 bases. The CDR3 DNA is TGTGCCAGCAGTCTACAGGGGGGAAGGACCGGGGAGCTGTTTTTT. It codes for CASSLQGGRTGELFF.

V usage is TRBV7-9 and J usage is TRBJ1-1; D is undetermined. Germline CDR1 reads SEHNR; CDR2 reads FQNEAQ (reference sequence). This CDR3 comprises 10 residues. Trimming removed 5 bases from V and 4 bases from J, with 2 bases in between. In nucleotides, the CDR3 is TGTGCCAGCAGCCCCACTGAAGCTTTCTTT. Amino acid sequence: CASSPTEAFF.

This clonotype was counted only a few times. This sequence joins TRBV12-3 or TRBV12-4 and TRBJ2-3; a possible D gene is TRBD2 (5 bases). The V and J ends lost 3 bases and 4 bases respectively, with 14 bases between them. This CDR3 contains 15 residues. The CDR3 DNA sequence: TGTGCCAGCAGTTTTGGAGGTGGTGCGGCAGATACGCAGTATTTT. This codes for CASSFGGGAADTQYF.

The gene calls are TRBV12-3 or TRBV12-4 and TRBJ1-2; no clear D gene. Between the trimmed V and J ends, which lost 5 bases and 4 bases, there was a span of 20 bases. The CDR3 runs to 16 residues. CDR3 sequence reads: CASSAQGIRTVYGYTF. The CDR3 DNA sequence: TGTGCCAGCAGTGCCCAAGGGATACGGACCGTCTATGGCTACACCTTC.

The CDR3 sequence: CASTSPGQGAHEQFF. The DNA for the CDR3 is TGCGCCAGCACTTCACCGGGACAGGGGGCCCATGAGCAGTTCTTC. The rearrangement joins TRBV5-1 to TRBJ2-1; TRBD1 agrees at 12 bases. V shed 6 bases and J 8 bases; nucleotides not matched to a gene: 9. Per germline, CDR1 SGHRS and CDR2 YFSETQ. CDR3 size: 15 residues.

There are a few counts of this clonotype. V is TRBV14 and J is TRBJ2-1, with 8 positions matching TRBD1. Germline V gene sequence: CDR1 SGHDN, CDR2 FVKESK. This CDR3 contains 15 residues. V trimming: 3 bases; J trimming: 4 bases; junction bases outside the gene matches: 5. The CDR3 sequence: CASSHPRTGYNEQFF. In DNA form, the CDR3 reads TGTGCCAGCAGCCACCCCCGGACAGGGTACAATGAGCAGTTCTTC.

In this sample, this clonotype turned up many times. CDR3: CASSRGAAIQETQYF. In DNA form, the CDR3 reads TGTGCCAGCTCACGGGGAGCCGCGATCCAAGAGACCCAGTACTTC. The chain has TRBV18 and TRBJ2-5; possibly TRBD2 for D (5 bases). Germline values: CDR1 KGHSH, CDR2 LQKENI. V lost 4 bases and J lost 1, with 13 bases in between. This CDR3 contains 15 residues.

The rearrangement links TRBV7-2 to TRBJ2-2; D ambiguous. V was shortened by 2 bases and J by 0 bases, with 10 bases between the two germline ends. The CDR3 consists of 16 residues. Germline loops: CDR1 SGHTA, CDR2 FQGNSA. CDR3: CASSLSIQSNTGELFF. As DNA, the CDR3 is TGTGCCAGCAGCTTAAGTATACAGTCGAACACCGGGGAGCTGTTTTTT.

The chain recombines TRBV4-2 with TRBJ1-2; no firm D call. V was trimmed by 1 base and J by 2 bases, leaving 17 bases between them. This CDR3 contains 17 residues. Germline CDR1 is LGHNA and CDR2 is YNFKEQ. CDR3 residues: CASSQGTVPDPNYGYTF. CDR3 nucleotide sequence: TGTGCCAGCAGCCAAGGGACGGTGCCGGACCCGAACTATGGCTACACCTTC.

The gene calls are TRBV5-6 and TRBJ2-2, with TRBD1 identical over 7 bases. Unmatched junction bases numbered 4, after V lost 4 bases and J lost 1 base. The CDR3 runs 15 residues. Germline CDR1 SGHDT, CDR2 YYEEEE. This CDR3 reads CASSPGTENTGELFF. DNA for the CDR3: TGTGCCAGCAGCCCGGGGACAGAGAACACCGGGGAGCTGTTTTTT.